One TCR beta chain is described in this entry. Which antigen it targets is not known. No much larger clone exists at a distance of one base, and base qualities are not known. The immunoSEQ Assay, a bias-controlled multiplex PCR, was used to amplify TCRbeta CDR3 regions from genomic DNA. The authors' analysis ran thus. The number of nucleated cells in each sample was estimated by amplification of reference gene primers within the assay. To quantify the absolute abundance of each unique TCRbeta CDR3 rearrangement, sequence reads were collapsed and filtered. For each sample, productive Simpson clonality was calculated as the square root of Simpson's diversity index over productive rearrangements. As stored in TCRdb, this immuneACCESS dataset retains in-frame rearrangements with V and J assigned. A fraction of the clones does not appear; measured against another copy, unresolved V genes explain less than half of the discrepancy, and the remainder lacks a known reason. V, J and clone size derive from that table, while D and trimming were established from the DNA sequence. For this sample there are some 46,000 clones; more than 80% appear just once. 6.5% of the sample is in the top ten clones.

Sequences DFQATT (CDR1) and SNEGSKA (CDR2) are obtained from the germline V gene (reference sequence). After removal of 3 bases from V and 5 bases from J, the junction retains 11 bases not matched to a gene. Taken from cysteine to phenylalanine, the CDR3 has 15 residues. Only the CDR3 DNA is retained, 45 bases long and in frame from the first base. These data come from a study of blood T cell repertoires in COVID-19 (dated by TCRdb to the early 2020s). Broadly, across the study: Samples from collaborators originated in the United States, Italy and Spain and spanned both the acute and convalescent phases of COVID-19. The sample metadata nearly always contained a de-identified subject ID, COVID-19 status, age in years and sex. Subjects who had been exposed to COVID-19, were actively infected with it, or had recovered from it provided the deeply sampled blood TCRbeta repertoires that made up the dataset. The prospective study material was composed of cDNA or gDNA derived from T cells, B-cell-depleted T cells, or PBMCs. Samples came from the ongoing ImmuneRACE study (first 160 participants) plus 1,254 subjects from 6 global collaborators. A freely available public database, intended as a resource for researchers studying the immune response to SARS-CoV-2, is where the repertoires were released. Where HLA class I and class II types were available, the types were taken from metadata supplied by the sample provider, not from assay-based typing. Here is what the overall study found, with its caveats: The quantity of clinical and demographic metadata differed by source and by participant and was supplied without curation.

Whole blood was collected in K2EDTA tubes by collaborating institutions according to the institutions' own protocols. For TCRbeta analysis, collaborators shipped samples in one of three forms: frozen whole blood, isolated PBMCs, or DNA extracted from either of those sample types. This sequence uses TRBV20-1 and TRBJ2-3; 7 bases in between match TRBD2. The sequenced sample consisted of peripheral blood. The TCR sequence derives from a man in his sixties with acute or convalescent COVID-19. The CDR3 region has the sequence CSASRVRERIDTQYF. The DNA sequence is TGCAGTGCTAGTAGGGTGCGGGAGCGTATAGATACGCAGTATTTT.